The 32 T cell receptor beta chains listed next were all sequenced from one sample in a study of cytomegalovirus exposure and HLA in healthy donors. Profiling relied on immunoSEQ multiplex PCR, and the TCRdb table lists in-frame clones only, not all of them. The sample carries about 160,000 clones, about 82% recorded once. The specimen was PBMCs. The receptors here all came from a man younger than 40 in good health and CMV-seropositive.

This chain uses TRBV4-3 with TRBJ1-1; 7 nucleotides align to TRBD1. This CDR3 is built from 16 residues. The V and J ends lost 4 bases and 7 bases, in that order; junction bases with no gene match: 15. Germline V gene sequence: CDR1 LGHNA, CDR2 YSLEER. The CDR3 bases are TGCGCCAGCAGCCGAGAAAGACAGGGTGGAATGTTTGAAGCTTTCTTT. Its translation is CASSRERQGGMFEAFF.

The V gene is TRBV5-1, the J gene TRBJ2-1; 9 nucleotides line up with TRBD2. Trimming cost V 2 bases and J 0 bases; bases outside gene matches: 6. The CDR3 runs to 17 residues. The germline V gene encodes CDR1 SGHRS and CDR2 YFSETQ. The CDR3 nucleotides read TGCGCCAGCAGCTTTGGGCGGGGGGGGAGCTCCTACAATGAGCAGTTCTTC. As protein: CASSFGRGGSSYNEQFF.

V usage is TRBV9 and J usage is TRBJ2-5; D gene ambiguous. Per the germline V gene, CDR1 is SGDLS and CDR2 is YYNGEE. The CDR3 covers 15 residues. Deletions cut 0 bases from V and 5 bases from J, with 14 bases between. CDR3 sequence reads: CASSVGLPAVETQYF. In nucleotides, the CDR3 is TGTGCCAGCAGCGTAGGGCTCCCGGCGGTTGAGACCCAGTACTTC.

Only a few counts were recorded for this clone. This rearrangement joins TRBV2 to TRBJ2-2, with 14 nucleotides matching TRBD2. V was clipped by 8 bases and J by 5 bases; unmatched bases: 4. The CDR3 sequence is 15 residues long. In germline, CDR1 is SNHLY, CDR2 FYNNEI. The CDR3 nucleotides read TGTGCCAGCCGACTAGCGGGGGGGTTAACCGGGGAGCTGTTTTTT. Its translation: CASRLAGGLTGELFF.

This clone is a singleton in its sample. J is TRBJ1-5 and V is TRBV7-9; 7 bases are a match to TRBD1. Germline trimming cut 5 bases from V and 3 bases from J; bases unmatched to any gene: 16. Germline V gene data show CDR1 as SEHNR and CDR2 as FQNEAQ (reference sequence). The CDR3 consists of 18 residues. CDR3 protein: CASSPDRALHRNNQPQHF. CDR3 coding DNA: TGTGCCAGCAGCCCCGACAGGGCCCTCCACCGAAACAATCAGCCCCAGCATTTT.

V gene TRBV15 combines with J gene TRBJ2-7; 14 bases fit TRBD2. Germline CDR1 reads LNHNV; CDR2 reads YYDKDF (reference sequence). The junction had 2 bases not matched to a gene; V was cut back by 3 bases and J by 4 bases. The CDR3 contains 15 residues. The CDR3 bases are TGTGCCACCAGCAGTGGACTAGCGGGGGGTTACGAGCAGTACTTC. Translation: CATSSGLAGGYEQYF.

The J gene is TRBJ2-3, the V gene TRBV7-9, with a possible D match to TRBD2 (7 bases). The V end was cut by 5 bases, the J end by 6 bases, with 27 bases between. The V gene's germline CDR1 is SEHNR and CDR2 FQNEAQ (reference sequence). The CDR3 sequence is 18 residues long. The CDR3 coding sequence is TGTGCCAGCAGCCTTCCCCGGGCGGCGGGGGCCCTTTTTGATACGCAGTATTTT. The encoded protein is CASSLPRAAGALFDTQYF.

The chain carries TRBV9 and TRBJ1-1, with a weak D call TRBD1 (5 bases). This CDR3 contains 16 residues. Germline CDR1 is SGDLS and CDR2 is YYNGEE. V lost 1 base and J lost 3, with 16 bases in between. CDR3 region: CASSVPPFQGDTEAFF. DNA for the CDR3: TGTGCCAGCAGCGTACCCCCCTTCCAGGGTGACACTGAAGCTTTCTTT.

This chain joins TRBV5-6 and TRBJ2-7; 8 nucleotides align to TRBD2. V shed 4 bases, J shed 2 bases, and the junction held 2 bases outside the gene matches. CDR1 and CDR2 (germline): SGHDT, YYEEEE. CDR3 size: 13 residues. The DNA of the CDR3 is TGTGCCAGCAGCCCGGGACTAGCCTACGAGCAGTACTTC. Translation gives CASSPGLAYEQYF. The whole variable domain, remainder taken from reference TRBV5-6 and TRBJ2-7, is DAGVTQSPTHLIKTRGQQVTLRCSPKSGHDTVSWYQQALGQGPQFIFQYYEEEERQRGNFPDRFSGHQFPNYSSELNVNALLLGDSALYLCASSPGLAYEQYFGPGTRLTVT.

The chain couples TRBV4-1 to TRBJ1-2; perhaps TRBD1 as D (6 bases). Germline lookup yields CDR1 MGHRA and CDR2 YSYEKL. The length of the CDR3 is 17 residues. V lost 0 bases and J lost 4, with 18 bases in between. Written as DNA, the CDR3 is TGCGCCAGCAGCCAAGATCCTGACGCTGGGGGCTTCTATGGCTACACCTTC. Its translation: CASSQDPDAGGFYGYTF.

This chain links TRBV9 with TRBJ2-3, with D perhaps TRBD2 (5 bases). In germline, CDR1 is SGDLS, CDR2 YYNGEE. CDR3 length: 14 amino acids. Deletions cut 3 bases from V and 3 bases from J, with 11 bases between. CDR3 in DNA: TGTGCCAGCAGCGAGCGGAGAGGAACAGATACGCAGTATTTT. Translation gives CASSERRGTDTQYF. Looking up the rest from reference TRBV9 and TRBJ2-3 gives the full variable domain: DSGVTQTPKHLITATGQRVTLRCSPRSGDLSVYWYQQSLDQGLQFLIQYYNGEERAKGNILERFSAQQFPDLHSELNLSSLELGDSALYFCASSERRGTDTQYFGPGTRLTVL.

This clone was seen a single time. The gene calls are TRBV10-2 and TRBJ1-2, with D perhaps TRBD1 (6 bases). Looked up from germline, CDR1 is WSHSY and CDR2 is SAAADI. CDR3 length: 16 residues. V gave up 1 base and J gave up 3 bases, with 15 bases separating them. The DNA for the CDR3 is TGCGCCAGCAGTGAGTTATCAGGGGACGGGGACTATGGCTACACCTTC. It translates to CASSELSGDGDYGYTF.

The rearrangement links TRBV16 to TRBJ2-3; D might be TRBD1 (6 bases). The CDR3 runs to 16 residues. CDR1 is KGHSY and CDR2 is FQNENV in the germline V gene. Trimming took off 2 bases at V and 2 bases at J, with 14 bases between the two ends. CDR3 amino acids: CASSQDTGRNTDTQYF. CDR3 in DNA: TGTGCCAGCAGCCAAGATACAGGGAGAAACACAGATACGCAGTATTTT.

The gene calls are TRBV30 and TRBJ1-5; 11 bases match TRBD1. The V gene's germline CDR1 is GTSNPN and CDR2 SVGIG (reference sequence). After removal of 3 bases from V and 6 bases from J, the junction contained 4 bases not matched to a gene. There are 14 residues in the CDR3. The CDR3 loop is CAWRGQGASQPQHF. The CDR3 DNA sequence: TGTGCCTGGAGAGGACAGGGGGCAAGTCAGCCCCAGCATTTT.

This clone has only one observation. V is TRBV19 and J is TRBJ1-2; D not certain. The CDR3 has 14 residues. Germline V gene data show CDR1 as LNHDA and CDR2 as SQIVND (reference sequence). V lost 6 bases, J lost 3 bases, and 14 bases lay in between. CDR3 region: CASREGGADYGYTF. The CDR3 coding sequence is TGTGCCAGTAGAGAAGGCGGTGCAGACTATGGCTACACCTTC.

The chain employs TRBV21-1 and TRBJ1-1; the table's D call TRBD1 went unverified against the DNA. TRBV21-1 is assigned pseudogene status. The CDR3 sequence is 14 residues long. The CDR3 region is CASSKAAENTEAFF. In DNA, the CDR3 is TGTGCCAGCAGCAAAGCTGCAGAGAACACTGAAGCTTTCTTT.

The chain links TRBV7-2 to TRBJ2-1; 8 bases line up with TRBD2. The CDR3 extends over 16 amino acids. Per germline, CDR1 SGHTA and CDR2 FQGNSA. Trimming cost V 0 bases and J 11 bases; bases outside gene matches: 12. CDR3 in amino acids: CASSLAAGGARIKQFF. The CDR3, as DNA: TGTGCCAGCAGCTTAGCCGCGGGGGGCGCTAGGATAAAGCAGTTCTTC.

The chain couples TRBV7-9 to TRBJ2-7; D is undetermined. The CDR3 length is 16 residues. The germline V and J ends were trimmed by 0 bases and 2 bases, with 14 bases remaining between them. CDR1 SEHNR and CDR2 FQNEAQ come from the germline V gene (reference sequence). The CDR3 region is CASSLALARKTYEQYF. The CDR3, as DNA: TGTGCCAGCAGCTTAGCGCTTGCCAGGAAAACCTACGAGCAGTACTTC.

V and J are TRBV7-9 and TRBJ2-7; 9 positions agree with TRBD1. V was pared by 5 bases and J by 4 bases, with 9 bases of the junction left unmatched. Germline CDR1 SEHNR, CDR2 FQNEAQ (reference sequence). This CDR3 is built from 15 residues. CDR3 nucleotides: TGTGCCAGCAGCCCTTCACAGGGGGCAGGGTACGAGCAGTACTTC. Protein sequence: CASSPSQGAGYEQYF. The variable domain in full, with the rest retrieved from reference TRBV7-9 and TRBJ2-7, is DTGVSQNPRHKITKRGQNVTFRCDPISEHNRLYWYRQTLGQGPEFLTYFQNEAQLEKSRLLSDRFSAERPKGSFSTLEIQRTEQGDSAMYLCASSPSQGAGYEQYFGPGTRLTVT.

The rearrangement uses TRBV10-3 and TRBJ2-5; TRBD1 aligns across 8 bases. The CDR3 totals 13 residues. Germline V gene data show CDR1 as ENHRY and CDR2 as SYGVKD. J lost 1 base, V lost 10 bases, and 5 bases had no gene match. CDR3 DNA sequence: TGTGCCACTTTTACAGGGGGCCAAGAGACCCAGTACTTC. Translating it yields CATFTGGQETQYF.

The CDR3 loop reads CASSLGQAPYEQYF. The CDR3 DNA follows: TGTGCCAGCAGCTTAGGGCAGGCGCCCTACGAGCAGTACTTC. V is TRBV7-3 and J is TRBJ2-7; D not certain. The ends were cut back, 2 bases at V and 2 bases at J, with 10 bases in the middle. Germline-derived CDR1 and CDR2 are SGHTA and FQGTGA. This CDR3 has 14 amino acids.

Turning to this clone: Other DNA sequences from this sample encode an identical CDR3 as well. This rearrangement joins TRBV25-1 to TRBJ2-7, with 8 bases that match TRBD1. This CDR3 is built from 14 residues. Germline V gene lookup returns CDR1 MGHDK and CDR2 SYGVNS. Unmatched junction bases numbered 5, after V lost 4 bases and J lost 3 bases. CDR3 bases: TGTGCCAGCAGTGCTGGGACAGGCTACTACGAGCAGTACTTC. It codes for CASSAGTGYYEQYF.

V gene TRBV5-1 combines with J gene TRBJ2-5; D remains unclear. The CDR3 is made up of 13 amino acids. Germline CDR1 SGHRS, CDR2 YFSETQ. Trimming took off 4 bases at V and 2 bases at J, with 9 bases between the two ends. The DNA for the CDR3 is TGCGCCAGCAGCGCTGAGCTGCAAGAGACCCAGTACTTC. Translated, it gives CASSAELQETQYF.

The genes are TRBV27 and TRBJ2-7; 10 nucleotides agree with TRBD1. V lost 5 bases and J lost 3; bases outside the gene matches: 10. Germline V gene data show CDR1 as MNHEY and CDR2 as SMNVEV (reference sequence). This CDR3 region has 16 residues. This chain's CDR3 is CASSPPDRGSHYEQYF. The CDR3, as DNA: TGTGCCAGCAGTCCCCCGGACAGGGGGTCCCACTACGAGCAGTACTTC.

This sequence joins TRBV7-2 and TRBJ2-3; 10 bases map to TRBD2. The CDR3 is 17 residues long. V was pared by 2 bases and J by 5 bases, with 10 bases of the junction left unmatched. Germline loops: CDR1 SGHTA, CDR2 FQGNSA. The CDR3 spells CASSLRGLANVRDTQYF. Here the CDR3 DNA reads TGTGCCAGCAGCTTAAGGGGACTAGCGAACGTCCGAGATACGCAGTATTTT. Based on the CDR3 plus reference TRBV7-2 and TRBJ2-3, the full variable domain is GAGVSQSPSNKVTEKGKDVELRCDPISGHTALYWYRQSLGQGLEFLIYFQGNSAPDKSGLPSDRFSAERTGGSVSTLTIQRTQQEDSAVYLCASSLRGLANVRDTQYFGPGTRLTVL.

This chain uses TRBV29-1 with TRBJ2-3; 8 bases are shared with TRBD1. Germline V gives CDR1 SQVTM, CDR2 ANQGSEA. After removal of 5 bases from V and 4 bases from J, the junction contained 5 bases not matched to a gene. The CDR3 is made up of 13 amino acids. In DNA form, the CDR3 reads TGCAGCGTTCGGACAGGGCGGTCAGATACGCAGTATTTT. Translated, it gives CSVRTGRSDTQYF.

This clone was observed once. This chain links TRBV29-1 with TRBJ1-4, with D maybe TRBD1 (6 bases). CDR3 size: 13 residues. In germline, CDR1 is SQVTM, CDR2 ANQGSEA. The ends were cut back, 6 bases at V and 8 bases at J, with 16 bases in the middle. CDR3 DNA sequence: TGCAGCGTCGGACGGGGGGCTGGAGAAAAACTGTTTTTT. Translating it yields CSVGRGAGEKLFF.

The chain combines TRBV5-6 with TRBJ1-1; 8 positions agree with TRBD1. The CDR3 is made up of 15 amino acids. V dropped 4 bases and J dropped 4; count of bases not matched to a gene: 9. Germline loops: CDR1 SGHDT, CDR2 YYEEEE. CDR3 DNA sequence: TGTGCCAGCAGCCATACCCAGGGGGCCCGCACTGAAGCTTTCTTT. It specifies CASSHTQGARTEAFF.

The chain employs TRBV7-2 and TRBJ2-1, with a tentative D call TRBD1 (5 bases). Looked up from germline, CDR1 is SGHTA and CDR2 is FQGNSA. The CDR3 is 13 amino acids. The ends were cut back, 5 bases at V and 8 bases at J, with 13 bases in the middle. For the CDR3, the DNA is TGTGCCAGCAGCCCCCGAGACAGCTATGAGCAGTTCTTC. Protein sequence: CASSPRDSYEQFF.

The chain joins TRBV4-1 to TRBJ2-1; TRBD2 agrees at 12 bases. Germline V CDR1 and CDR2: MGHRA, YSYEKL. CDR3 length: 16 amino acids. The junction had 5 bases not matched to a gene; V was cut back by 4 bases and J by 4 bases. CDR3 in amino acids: CASSPLAGGRYNEQFF. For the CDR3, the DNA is TGCGCCAGCAGCCCCCTAGCGGGGGGGCGATACAATGAGCAGTTCTTC.

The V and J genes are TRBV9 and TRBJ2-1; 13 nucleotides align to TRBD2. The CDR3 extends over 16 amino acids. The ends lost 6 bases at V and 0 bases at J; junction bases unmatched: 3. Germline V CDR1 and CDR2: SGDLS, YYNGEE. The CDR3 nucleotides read TGTGCCAGCACCCGGACTAGCGGGGGCTCCTACAATGAGCAGTTCTTC. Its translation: CASTRTSGGSYNEQFF.

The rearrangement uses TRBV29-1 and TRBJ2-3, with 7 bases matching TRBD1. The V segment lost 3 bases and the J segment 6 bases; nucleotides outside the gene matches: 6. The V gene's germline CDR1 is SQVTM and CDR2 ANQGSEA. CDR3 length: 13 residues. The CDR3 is CSVESGQSDTQYF. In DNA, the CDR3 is TGCAGCGTTGAGTCGGGACAGTCCGATACGCAGTATTTT.